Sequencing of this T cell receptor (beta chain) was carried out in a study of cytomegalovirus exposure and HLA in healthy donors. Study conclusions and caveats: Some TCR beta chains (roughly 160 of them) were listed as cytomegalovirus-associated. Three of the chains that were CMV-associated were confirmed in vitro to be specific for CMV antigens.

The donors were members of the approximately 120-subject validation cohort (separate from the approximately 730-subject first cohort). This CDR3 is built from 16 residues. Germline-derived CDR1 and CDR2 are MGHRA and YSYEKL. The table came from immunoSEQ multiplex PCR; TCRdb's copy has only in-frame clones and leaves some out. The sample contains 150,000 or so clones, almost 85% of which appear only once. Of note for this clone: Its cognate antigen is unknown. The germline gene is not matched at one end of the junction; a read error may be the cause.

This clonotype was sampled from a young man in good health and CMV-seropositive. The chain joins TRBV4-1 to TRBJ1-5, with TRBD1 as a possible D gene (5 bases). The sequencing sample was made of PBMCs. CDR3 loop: CASTQDGGIGNQPQHF. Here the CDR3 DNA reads TGCGCCAGCACCCAAGATGGGGGGATTGGCAATCAGCCCCAGCATTTT.